The present T cell receptor beta chain was sequenced within a study of regulatory T cells in long-lasting Graves disease. About the research overall: The study enrolled newly diagnosed Graves' patients on antithyroid drugs under 3 months.

Time point meaning: newly diagnosed GD, antithyroid drugs for less than 3 months. Following extraction of RNA from PBMCs, that RNA was used to make the TCR library. After removal of 5 bases from V and 2 bases from J, the junction contained 6 bases not matched to a gene. The CDR3 covers 15 residues. The germline CDR1 and CDR2 sequences are SGHAT and FQDESV (reference sequence). Library construction for TCR beta used iRepertoire HTBI primers and Arm-PCR of CDR3 regions. A single record per CDR3 protein comes from TCRdb applying MiXCR to the multiplex PCR reads. The sample contains 350,000 to 550,000 distinct CDR3 sequences, about 15% of which appear only once. This clonotype came up many times. These data also featured in a second study, about T cells in Graves' hyperthyroidism and ophthalmopathy. From that paper: Ophthalmopathy was predicted by the model a median of roughly 6.6 months ahead of onset.

V gene TRBV11-1 combines with J gene TRBJ1-1; TRBD1 aligns across 9 bases. This material consisted of peripheral blood mononuclear cells (PBMCs), taken at new diagnosis, from a patient treated with antithyroid drugs. This TCR was sampled from a woman aged 45 to 65 with Graves disease. CDR3 loop: CASSPRTGANTEAFF. CDR3 DNA sequence: TGTGCCAGCAGCCCCCGGACAGGGGCAAACACTGAAGCTTTCTTT.